This TCR beta chain was recorded in a study of cytomegalovirus exposure and HLA in healthy donors. Primers: 60 Vbeta forward and 13 Jbeta reverse. Sequenced by immunoSEQ multiplex PCR; TCRdb stores in-frame clones only, minus some. The sample yields about 150,000 clones, roughly 80% seen once. Deletions cut 6 bases from V and 2 bases from J, with 9 bases between. CDR3 length equals 13 residues. The germline V gene has CDR1 SGHRS and CDR2 YFSETQ. The TCR comes from a middle-aged woman in good health and CMV-seronegative. The material sequenced was PBMCs. The chain carries TRBV5-1 and TRBJ2-1; possible D gene TRBD1, 5 bases. The CDR3 reads CASNRPPYNEQFF. The CDR3 coding sequence is TGCGCCAGCAACAGGCCCCCCTACAATGAGCAGTTCTTC.